This T cell receptor beta chain was recorded in a study of shared clonotypes between healthy human individuals. This CDR3 has 16 residues. Germline V CDR1 and CDR2: SEHNR, FQNEAQ (reference sequence). V lost 3 bases, J lost 4 bases, and 18 bases lay in between. Using immunoSEQ multiplex PCR, the repertoire was profiled, and TCRdb retains in-frame clones only, with some absent. The table records 2 million to 3 million clones, roughly 93% of them present only once. The V call is TRBV7-9, the J call TRBJ2-5, with D maybe TRBD1 (6 bases). The sequenced sample was naive CD4+ T cells from PBMCs. Described subset: CD45RA+ positively selected. The receptor was isolated from a man in his late teens or twenties in good health. Some clones in this sample may be carry-over from other donors' samples. Written as DNA, the CDR3 is TGTGCCAGCAGCTTGGGCAGACAGGAGACGGGAGAGACCCAGTACTTC. It translates to CASSLGRQETGETQYF.